What follows is one T cell receptor beta chain and its context. Its antigen remains unidentified. The record originates from a study of cytomegalovirus exposure and HLA in healthy donors. Study-level results: TCR beta V segments were, for the most part, productive about 87% or about 30% of the time in an earlier analysis. According to a later analysis, donors in an Asian-associated ancestry cluster reportedly had fewer N-insertions than the roughly 670-donor mean. Analysis performed later found more than 15,000 TCR beta sequences associated with HLA alleles at 0.05 false discovery rate. CMV antigen specificity of three CMV-associated chains was confirmed in vitro.

CDR3 length: 13 residues. Germline-derived CDR1 and CDR2 are MGHDK and SYGVNS. J was trimmed by 5 bases and V by 5 bases; bases with no gene match: 2. PCR primers comprised 60 Vbeta and 13 Jbeta primers. The assay was immunoSEQ multiplex PCR, and TCRdb's table has in-frame clones only and misses some. The sample shows roughly 130,000 clones, just under 75% of them seen only once. Sequences were obtained from PBMCs. The receptor's source is a man in his forties in good health and CMV-seropositive. The chain has TRBV25-1 and TRBJ2-3, with TRBD1 identical over 9 bases. The CDR3 loop reads CASSLTGGDTQYF. CDR3 coding DNA: TGTGCCAGCAGTTTGACAGGGGGAGATACGCAGTATTTT.